This TCR beta chain is drawn from a study of blood T cell repertoires in COVID-19. Study information: Material from acute and convalescent COVID-19 was sourced from the United States, Italy and Spain.

Germline CDR1 reads SGHRS; CDR2 reads YFSETQ. The CDR3 extends over 16 amino acids. Between the trimmed V and J ends, which lost 1 base and 0 bases, there was a span of 10 bases. Clones were sequenced by immunoSEQ multiplex PCR, and TCRdb holds only the in-frame ones, with some missing. The table includes roughly 200,000 clones, around nine tenths detected once. This clone was seen a handful of times. Source material: PBMCs or T cells enriched from blood (not recorded which). This rearrangement joins TRBV5-1 to TRBJ2-2, with D tentatively TRBD1 (6 bases). The origin of this receptor is a woman aged 25 to 39 with acute COVID-19. The CDR3 bases are TGCGCCAGCAGCTTGCAGGGGTTCGCGAACACCGGGGAGCTGTTTTTT. Its protein is CASSLQGFANTGELFF.